Each of the 8 T cell receptor beta chains below was sequenced from the same sample in a study of cytomegalovirus exposure and HLA in healthy donors. PCR amplification relied on 60 Vbeta primers (plus 13 Jbeta primers). Clones were sequenced by immunoSEQ multiplex PCR, and TCRdb holds only the in-frame ones, with some missing. This table has more than 110,000 clones, 79% appearing once. Sequenced input: PBMCs. The receptors shown here come from a man between 18 and 35 years old in good health and CMV-seronegative.

J is TRBJ2-5 and V is TRBV4-1; the D gene is possibly TRBD1 (5 bases). The CDR3 length is 14 residues. Germline CDR1 reads MGHRA; CDR2 reads YSYEKL. V lost 5 bases to trimming and J lost 4 bases, with 14 bases between them. Written as DNA, the CDR3 is TGCGCCAGCAGCGGAACCCATAGGGGAGAGACCCAGTACTTC. Translation gives CASSGTHRGETQYF.

A few counts support this clone. The CDR3 reads CASSLAGGSTTNEKLFF. The CDR3 nucleotides are TGTGCCAGCAGCTTAGCGGGGGGAAGTACAACTAATGAAAAACTGTTTTTT. The chain combines TRBV7-2 with TRBJ1-4; weak D call: TRBD1 (5 bases). Germline loops: CDR1 SGHTA, CDR2 FQGNSA. CDR3 length equals 17 residues. V lost 0 bases and J 0 bases, leaving 11 bases between the germline ends.

The rearrangement uses TRBV5-1 and TRBJ2-2; 11 bases agree with TRBD1. CDR3 size: 15 residues. The junction had 3 bases not matched to a gene; V was cut back by 4 bases and J by 4 bases. Germline values: CDR1 SGHRS, CDR2 YFSETQ. CDR3 loop: CASSQGQGATGELFF. The CDR3 coding sequence is TGCGCCAGCAGCCAAGGACAGGGGGCCACCGGGGAGCTGTTTTTT.

Of note for this clone: Sequence at one end of the junction differs from germline and may be a read error. The chain couples TRBV29-1 to TRBJ1-2; TRBD1 matches at 9 bases. Germline CDR1 and CDR2: SQVTM and ANQGSEA. The CDR3 runs 10 residues. CDR3 protein: CSVETGGGFF. The CDR3 bases are TGCAGCGTGGAGACAGGGGGAGGATTCTTC.

The chain links TRBV27 to TRBJ2-5, with 10 bases aligning to TRBD2. CDR1 and CDR2 (germline): MNHEY, SMNVEV (reference sequence). There are 15 residues in the CDR3. Trimming removed 5 bases from V and 4 bases from J; junction bases left unmatched: 7. The CDR3 DNA follows: TGTGCCAGCAGTCGGCTAGCGGGGGTAGTAGAGACCCAGTACTTC. Protein product: CASSRLAGVVETQYF.

The chain is built from TRBV6-1 and TRBJ1-4; possible D gene TRBD1, 6 bases. The CDR3 has 15 amino acids. V was shortened by 6 bases and J by 5 bases, with 16 bases between the two germline ends. CDR1 is MNHNS and CDR2 is SASEGT in the germline V gene. The chain's CDR3 is CASRSTGSGNEKLFF. CDR3 coding DNA: TGTGCCAGCAGAAGTACAGGGTCGGGGAATGAAAAACTGTTTTTT.

This clone was observed a few times. The chain has TRBV7-9 and TRBJ1-2; D gene uncertain. The CDR3 consists of 14 residues. Germline V gene sequence: CDR1 SEHNR, CDR2 FQNEAQ (reference sequence). Deletions cut 5 bases from V and 2 bases from J, with 12 bases between. CDR3 in amino acids: CASSPGRLNYGYTF. CDR3 sequence (DNA): TGTGCCAGCAGCCCCGGGAGGTTGAACTATGGCTACACCTTC.

V usage is TRBV5-1 and J usage is TRBJ2-3; a weak D match, TRBD1 (5 bases). Germline V gives CDR1 SGHRS, CDR2 YFSETQ. V dropped 4 bases and J dropped 2 bases, with 17 bases sitting between them. The CDR3 covers 16 residues. The CDR3 coding sequence is TGCGCCAGCAGCACCCGGGCAAGGGGATACACAGATACGCAGTATTTT. Protein sequence: CASSTRARGYTDTQYF.